Following are 21 T cell receptor beta chains from one sample sequenced in a study of T cells in Graves' hyperthyroidism and ophthalmopathy. TCR beta CDR3 region amplification was performed from RNA transcripts. Primed by the HTBI set, a first-round RT-PCR was run on the TCR CDR3. TCRdb used MiXCR to reprocess the multiplex PCR reads, holding one entry per CDR3 protein. Of some 720,000 distinct CDR3 sequences listed, less than 20% are singletons. The sample taken for sequencing was blood. These receptor sequences come from a young man with Graves' hyperthyroidism.

The CDR3 sequence is CASSAFTGHEQYF. The CDR3 coding sequence is TGTGCCAGCAGCGCATTCACAGGGCACGAGCAGTACTTC. The chain couples TRBV9 to TRBJ2-7, with a possible D match to TRBD1 (6 bases). The V end lost 3 bases, the J end lost 5 bases, and 12 bases lay between the germline ends. Germline CDR1 and CDR2: SGDLS and YYNGEE. The CDR3 totals 13 residues.

This clonotype occurred many times. The chain employs TRBV12-3 or TRBV12-4 and TRBJ1-6; a possible D gene is TRBD1 (6 bases). Trimming took off 3 bases at V and 6 bases at J, with 12 bases between the two ends. CDR3 length: 15 residues. As DNA, the CDR3 is TGTGCCAGCAGTTTGGGGGCAGGGCGTAATTCACCCCTCCACTTT. It translates to CASSLGAGRNSPLHF.

In this sample, this clonotype turned up many times. The J gene is TRBJ2-1, the V gene TRBV6-5; a weak D match, TRBD1 (6 bases). The CDR3 is 15 amino acids. Germline values: CDR1 MNHEY, CDR2 SVGAGI. Trimming removed 0 bases at V and 4 bases at J, with 10 bases between. The CDR3 bases are TGTGCCAGCAGTTACTCTGGGCAGGGGTACAATGAGCAGTTCTTC. This translates into CASSYSGQGYNEQFF.

There are many counts of this clonotype. The rearrangement joins TRBV27 to TRBJ2-1; TRBD1 matches 7 bases. There are 14 residues in the CDR3. Germline trimming cut 8 bases from V and 4 bases from J; bases unmatched to any gene: 8. CDR1 and CDR2 (germline): MNHEY, SMNVEV (reference sequence). The CDR3 here is CASSSTGSYNEQFF. As DNA, the CDR3 is TGTGCCAGCTCCTCGACAGGGTCTTACAATGAGCAGTTCTTC.

The genes are TRBV20-1 and TRBJ2-2; D is possibly TRBD2 (6 bases). V lost 6 bases and J lost 0, with 17 bases in between. The CDR3 runs to 16 residues. CDR1 is DFQATT, CDR2 SNEGSKA, per germline (reference sequence). The CDR3 DNA sequence: TGCAGTGCCCGCAGTGCGGGACCGGCGAACACCGGGGAGCTGTTTTTT. Translated, it gives CSARSAGPANTGELFF.

This clonotype appeared many times. V is TRBV11-2 and J is TRBJ2-5, with 9 bases lining up with TRBD2. The CDR3 has 17 amino acids. The ends lost 2 bases at V and 5 bases at J; junction bases unmatched: 12. The germline CDR1 and CDR2 sequences are SGHAT and FQNNGV. CDR3: CASSLIASGKGVETQYF. CDR3 DNA: TGTGCCAGCAGCTTAATCGCTAGCGGGAAGGGCGTGGAGACCCAGTACTTC.

Only a few counts were recorded for this clonotype. The V and J genes are TRBV9 and TRBJ2-5; TRBD2 matches 8 bases. The CDR3 spans 16 residues. CDR1 and CDR2 (germline): SGDLS, YYNGEE. Losses at the gene ends were 1 base for V and 2 bases for J; bases not matched to a gene: 7. The chain's CDR3 is CASSVKASGCQETQYF. The CDR3 nucleotides are TGTGCCAGCAGCGTAAAGGCTAGCGGGTGTCAAGAGACCCAGTACTTC. The full variable domain, completed using reference TRBV9 and TRBJ2-5, is DSGVTQTPKHLITATGQRVTLRCSPRSGDLSVYWYQQSLDQGLQFLIQYYNGEERAKGNILERFSAQQFPDLHSELNLSSLELGDSALYFCASSVKASGCQETQYFGPGTRLLVL.

This clonotype was detected ten times or more. The J gene is TRBJ2-2, the V gene TRBV2; 12 bases are a match to TRBD2. Germline assignment: CDR1 SNHLY and CDR2 FYNNEI. V was clipped by 7 bases and J by 2 bases; unmatched bases: 5. The CDR3 sequence is 16 residues long. The CDR3 sequence is CASKRTSGVNTGELFF. CDR3 in DNA: TGTGCCAGCAAGAGGACTAGCGGGGTTAACACCGGGGAGCTGTTTTTT.

This clonotype has only a few counts. This chain links TRBV4-1 with TRBJ2-7, with a possible D match to TRBD1 (5 bases). The CDR3 extends over 16 amino acids. The V and J ends lost 0 bases and 2 bases respectively, with 14 bases between them. CDR1 is MGHRA, CDR2 YSYEKL, per germline. The CDR3 sequence: CASSQDHGQTAYEQYF. The CDR3 coding sequence is TGCGCCAGCAGCCAAGATCACGGGCAGACAGCCTACGAGCAGTACTTC.

This clonotype showed up many times. V is TRBV28 and J is TRBJ2-1, with 7 bases aligning to TRBD2. The CDR3 length is 20 residues. Germline V gives CDR1 MDHEN, CDR2 SYDVKM. Trimming at V came to 1 base and at J to 0 bases, leaving 15 bases not matched to a gene. The CDR3 coding sequence is TGTGCCAGCAGTTTATTGGGTAGCGGGCCTGACTCGATCTCCTACAATGAGCAGTTCTTC. Translation gives CASSLLGSGPDSISYNEQFF.

In this sample, this clonotype turned up many times. This chain links TRBV3-1 with TRBJ2-7; TRBD2 is a possible D gene (7 bases). The germline V gene has CDR1 LGHDT and CDR2 YNNKEL (reference sequence). Trimming took off 6 bases at V and 2 bases at J, with 14 bases between the two ends. CDR3 length equals 14 residues. The CDR3 spells CASSSGGRTYEQYF. DNA for the CDR3: TGTGCCAGCAGTTCCGGGGGGCGCACCTACGAGCAGTACTTC.

This clonotype has only one observation. This may arise from a read error, as a much more abundant clone is one base away. This chain uses TRBV7-9 with TRBJ2-7; D unclear. Near its end, the DNA agrees better with TRBJ2-1, so the J call may be wrong. In germline, CDR1 is SEHNR, CDR2 FQNEAQ (reference sequence). CDR3 length equals 14 residues. CDR3 region: CATMDGLSSYEQFF. In DNA form, the CDR3 reads TGTGCCACTATGGACGGTTTGAGCTCCTACGAGCAGTTCTTC.

This clonotype was found a few times. A read error is possible here, since a much larger clone lies one base away. This chain joins TRBV12-3 or TRBV12-4 and TRBJ2-5; tentative D call: TRBD2 (6 bases). The CDR3 sequence is 15 residues long. This CDR3 reads CASSQGLPYQEAQYF. The DNA for the CDR3 is TGTGCCAGCAGCCAGGGACTTCCGTACCAAGAGGCCCAGTACTTC.

This clonotype has a handful of counts. The genes are TRBV9 and TRBJ2-3; possibly TRBD1 for D (5 bases). The V end was cut by 0 bases, the J end by 4 bases, with 9 bases between. Germline V gives CDR1 SGDLS, CDR2 YYNGEE. CDR3 length equals 14 residues. Here the CDR3 reads CASSVGRDADTQYF. The CDR3 DNA reads TGTGCCAGCAGCGTAGGCAGGGATGCAGATACGCAGTATTTT.

This clonotype was seen ten or more times. The chain has TRBV12-3 or TRBV12-4 and TRBJ2-7, with D possibly being TRBD1 (6 bases). This CDR3 has 13 amino acids. Deletions cut 0 bases from V and 6 bases from J, with 9 bases between. The CDR3 bases are TGTGCCAGCAGTTTAGCGGCAGGGGTCGAGCAGTACTTC. This sequence encodes CASSLAAGVEQYF.

This clonotype was observed a handful of times. This chain uses TRBV4-1 with TRBJ1-5; 7 bases map to TRBD1. The V gene end was trimmed by 0 bases and the J gene end by 1 base; junction bases not matched to a gene: 9. The V gene's germline CDR1 is MGHRA and CDR2 YSYEKL. The CDR3 is made up of 18 amino acids. CDR3 amino acids: CASSQDLAGGWSNQPQHF. In DNA form, the CDR3 reads TGCGCCAGCAGCCAAGATTTGGCAGGGGGTTGGAGCAATCAGCCCCAGCATTTT.

This clonotype was observed at least ten times. The chain joins TRBV2 to TRBJ1-2, with D perhaps matching TRBD1 (5 bases). The germline V and J ends were trimmed by 6 bases and 2 bases, with 13 bases remaining between them. The germline gives CDR1 SNHLY, CDR2 FYNNEI. The CDR3 contains 14 residues. As DNA, the CDR3 is TGTGCCAGCAGGTACGGGACTTCCAACTATGGCTACACCTTC. This gives the protein CASRYGTSNYGYTF.

This clonotype was recorded once. Germline and junction disagree at one end, which may indicate a read error. The chain carries TRBV11-2 and TRBJ2-5; D is ambiguous. The CDR3 loop spans 14 amino acids. The V gene's germline CDR1 is SGHAT and CDR2 FQNNGV. CDR3: CACSLRVDQETQYF. In nucleotides, the CDR3 is TGTGCCTGCAGCTTACGAGTCGACCAAGAGACCCAGTACTTC.

This clonotype has a single count. The rearrangement links TRBV24-1 to TRBJ2-2; D uncertain. This CDR3 contains 13 residues. The germline gives CDR1 KGHDR, CDR2 SFDVKD. Trimming took 9 bases from V and 7 from J, leaving 14 bases between them. DNA of the CDR3: TGTGCCACCTCCGGGTCGCCAAGCGGGGAGCTGTTTTTT. Residues: CATSGSPSGELFF.

In this sample, this clonotype turned up many times. The CDR3 bases are TGTGCCACCAGTGACGCGGACGGCACCGGGGAGCTGTTTTTT. Residues: CATSDADGTGELFF. The J gene is TRBJ2-2, the V gene TRBV24-1, with D hard to call. Trimming removed 4 bases at V and 4 bases at J, with 9 bases between. The CDR3 is 14 amino acids. Germline V gives CDR1 KGHDR, CDR2 SFDVKD.

This clonotype was observed many times. The chain recombines TRBV12-3 or TRBV12-4 with TRBJ1-1; D gene uncertain. The V gene lost 7 bases and the J gene lost 6 bases, with 12 bases spanning the gap. The CDR3 length is 12 residues. The CDR3 coding sequence is TGTGCCAGCACCATGCACGGAGCTGAAGCTTTCTTT. It encodes CASTMHGAEAFF.